These 26 T cell receptor beta chains share one sample of origin, sequenced in a study of T cells in Graves' hyperthyroidism and ophthalmopathy. TCR beta CDR3 region amplification was performed from RNA transcripts. HTBI primers drove first-round RT-PCR of the TCR CDR3. TCRdb independently ran MiXCR on the multiplex PCR reads; one entry per CDR3 protein. The sample contains 350,000 or so distinct CDR3 sequences, over 15% of which appear only once. Sequencing was performed on blood. The receptors were gathered from a middle-aged woman with Graves' ophthalmopathy.

There are a few counts of this clonotype. The chain couples TRBV6-1 to TRBJ2-6, with 9 positions matching TRBD1. J was trimmed by 1 base and V by 3 bases; bases with no gene match: 1. Germline V CDR1 and CDR2: MNHNS, SASEGT. The length of the CDR3 is 16 residues. The CDR3 nucleotides read TGTGCCAGCAGTGATGACAGGGGGTCTGGGGCCAACGTCCTGACTTTC. It encodes CASSDDRGSGANVLTF.

Many counts were recorded for this clonotype. The chain couples TRBV28 to TRBJ2-7; perhaps TRBD1 as D (5 bases). CDR1 MDHEN and CDR2 SYDVKM come from the germline V gene. This CDR3 is built from 14 residues. Trimming took 8 bases from V and 5 from J, leaving 19 bases between them. The CDR3 region is CASEPGPAFHEQYF. CDR3 bases: TGTGCCAGCGAACCAGGGCCCGCGTTCCACGAGCAGTACTTC.

The rearrangement links TRBV19 to TRBJ2-2, with D uncertain. Trimming removed 5 bases at V and 8 bases at J, with 12 bases between. Germline assignment: CDR1 LNHDA and CDR2 SQIVND (reference sequence). The CDR3 covers 13 residues. The CDR3 reads CASSWAPRGELFF. Here the CDR3 DNA reads TGTGCCAGTAGTTGGGCACCTAGGGGGGAGCTGTTTTTT.

This clonotype was seen repeatedly, ten times or more. CDR3 DNA sequence: TGTGCCAGCAGCCAAGGTCGGCGACTAGGGCCAGATACGCAGTATTTT. Translating it yields CASSQGRRLGPDTQYF. This chain joins TRBV14 and TRBJ2-3; a possible D gene is TRBD2 (6 bases). Trimming removed 1 base from V and 4 bases from J, with 15 bases in between. Germline V gene lookup returns CDR1 SGHDN and CDR2 FVKESK. The CDR3 loop spans 16 amino acids.

Sample share makes this clonotype medium-sized. This rearrangement joins TRBV20-1 to TRBJ1-1, with a weak D call TRBD1 (6 bases). The germline V gene encodes CDR1 DFQATT and CDR2 SNEGSKA (reference sequence). The germline V and J ends were trimmed by 5 bases and 5 bases, with 18 bases remaining between them. This CDR3 is 14 amino acids long. The CDR3, as DNA: TGCAGTGCTGGAGCAGGGGACTCGATGACTGAAGCTTTCTTT. It encodes CSAGAGDSMTEAFF.

The rearrangement links TRBV27 to TRBJ2-7; D may be TRBD1 (6 bases). Germline CDR1 MNHEY, CDR2 SMNVEV (reference sequence). The length of the CDR3 is 14 residues. Trimming took 7 bases from V and 0 from J, leaving 13 bases between them. The CDR3 region has the DNA TGTGCCAGCATTCCGACAGGTCACTCCTACGAGCAGTACTTC. It translates to CASIPTGHSYEQYF.

Many counts were recorded for this clonotype. J is TRBJ2-5 and V is TRBV11-2, with a tentative D call TRBD2 (5 bases). In germline, CDR1 is SGHAT, CDR2 FQNNGV. Trimming shortened V by 5 bases and J by 2 bases, and 15 bases separated the two germline ends. This CDR3 is built from 15 residues. CDR3 loop: CASSPGGRAQETQYF. CDR3 sequence (DNA): TGTGCCAGCAGCCCAGGAGGCCGGGCTCAAGAGACCCAGTACTTC.

The chain joins TRBV5-1 to TRBJ2-5; TRBD2 matches 8 bases. Germline trimming cut 5 bases from V and 5 bases from J; bases unmatched to any gene: 8. From germline, CDR1 is SGHRS and CDR2 YFSETQ. The CDR3 has 14 amino acids. CDR3 region: CASSPGGLAETQYF. The CDR3, as DNA: TGCGCCAGCAGTCCGGGAGGGCTGGCGGAGACCCAGTACTTC.

This clonotype has a count of ten or more. The genes are TRBV7-9 and TRBJ1-1; 11 bases line up with TRBD1. The ends lost 2 bases at V and 4 bases at J; junction bases unmatched: 3. Germline CDR1 reads SEHNR; CDR2 reads FQNEAQ (reference sequence). The CDR3 extends over 15 amino acids. The CDR3 region is CASSLPGTGGTEAFF. The CDR3 DNA sequence: TGTGCCAGCAGCTTACCCGGGACAGGGGGCACTGAAGCTTTCTTT.

This clonotype was detected ten times or more. The chain links TRBV30 to TRBJ2-7; no definite D call. Germline assignment: CDR1 GTSNPN and CDR2 SVGIG (reference sequence). The CDR3 is made up of 13 amino acids. V lost 0 bases, J lost 5 bases, and 11 bases lay in between. The CDR3 loop reads CAWSVGMVDEQYF. CDR3 nucleotides: TGTGCCTGGAGTGTAGGGATGGTCGACGAGCAGTACTTC.

This clonotype was detected ten times or more. The genes are TRBV5-6 and TRBJ1-2, with TRBD1 as a possible D gene (6 bases). V lost 2 bases and J lost 6, with 14 bases in between. Germline CDR1 SGHDT, CDR2 YYEEEE. The CDR3 is 14 residues long. DNA of the CDR3: TGTGCCAGCAGCTTCGTCAGGGGCAGTGATGGCTACACCTTC. It encodes CASSFVRGSDGYTF.

Ten or more counts support this clonotype. The chain has TRBV6-1 and TRBJ2-4; 7 nucleotides agree with TRBD1. Germline assignment: CDR1 MNHNS and CDR2 SASEGT. The CDR3 has 13 amino acids. Trimming removed 5 bases from V and 8 bases from J; junction bases left unmatched: 6. DNA for the CDR3: TGTGCCAGCAGTACCACAGGGGTTTACATTCAGTACTTC. It encodes CASSTTGVYIQYF.

This clonotype was seen at least ten times. This chain joins TRBV6-9 and TRBJ2-7; 10 bases line up with TRBD2. Germline V gene lookup returns CDR1 MNHGY and CDR2 SVAAGI. V gave up 4 bases and J gave up 1 base; unmatched junction bases: 19. The CDR3 sequence is 20 residues long. CDR3 amino acids: CASSLGEGASGSKRSYEQYF. The CDR3 nucleotides are TGTGCCAGCAGTTTGGGGGAAGGGGCTAGCGGGAGCAAACGGTCCTACGAGCAGTACTTC.

In its sample, this clonotype was seen many times. The rearrangement uses TRBV19 and TRBJ2-7; no clear D. This CDR3 is built from 12 residues. CDR1 is LNHDA, CDR2 SQIVND, per germline (reference sequence). The V end was cut by 2 bases, the J end by 6 bases, with 8 bases between. CDR3 coding DNA: TGTGCCAGTAGTATATCCAGAGGCGAGCAGTACTTC. This sequence encodes CASSISRGEQYF.

Notes on this clonotype: A junction end diverges from the germline sequence, so it may reflect a read error. V gene TRBV9 combines with J gene TRBJ2-2, with 7 nucleotides matching TRBD1. The CDR3 covers 14 residues. Germline V gene lookup returns CDR1 SGDLS and CDR2 YYNGEE. The CDR3 DNA reads as TGTGCCAGCAGCTCCCGGGACAGCACCGAGGAGCTGTTTTTT. Translated: CASSSRDSTEELFF.

This clonotype has a count of ten or more. The junction and the germline gene differ at one end; a read error may be behind it. The chain uses TRBV3-1 and TRBJ1-5, with TRBD1 matching 7 bases. Germline CDR1 is LGHDT and CDR2 is YNNKEL (reference sequence). The CDR3 runs 15 residues. CDR3 amino acids: CASSQGLQGNQPQHF. CDR3 nucleotide sequence: TGTGCCAGCAGCCAAGGGTTACAGGGGAATCAGCCCCAACATTTT.

This clonotype was seen repeatedly, ten times or more. The chain joins TRBV6-5 to TRBJ2-5, with TRBD1 identical over 10 bases. CDR3 length: 15 amino acids. Per germline, CDR1 MNHEY and CDR2 SVGAGI. J was trimmed by 4 bases and V by 4 bases; bases with no gene match: 6. The CDR3 nucleotides read TGTGCCAGCAGTTCAGAGACAGGGGGCTCAGAGACCCAGTACTTC. Residues: CASSSETGGSETQYF.

This clonotype was counted many times. This chain connects TRBV12-3 or TRBV12-4 to TRBJ2-5, with D unclear. The CDR3 is made up of 11 amino acids. The V gene lost 7 bases and the J gene lost 5 bases, with 8 bases spanning the gap. The CDR3 sequence: CASTSFETQYF. The CDR3 DNA reads as TGTGCCAGCACGAGCTTTGAGACCCAGTACTTC.

This clonotype was found many times. V and J are TRBV11-2 and TRBJ1-1; the D is unclear. The germline V gene has CDR1 SGHAT and CDR2 FQNNGV. Between the trimmed V and J ends, which lost 5 bases and 1 base, there was a span of 14 bases. The CDR3 consists of 15 residues. DNA for the CDR3: TGTGCCAGCAGCCTCCTTGGACGGCGGAACACTGAAGCTTTCTTT. This gives the protein CASSLLGRRNTEAFF.

This clonotype was counted ten times or more. This chain joins TRBV19 and TRBJ1-5; the D gene is possibly TRBD1 (5 bases). Germline V gene sequence: CDR1 LNHDA, CDR2 SQIVND (reference sequence). Trimming removed 3 bases from V and 4 bases from J, with 19 bases in between. The length of the CDR3 is 17 residues. CDR3 in DNA: TGTGCCAGTAGTATCGGCCGGTGGCAGGGCGGTAATCAGCCCCAGCATTTT. Encoded protein: CASSIGRWQGGNQPQHF.

This clonotype was recorded at least ten times. The rearrangement links TRBV2 to TRBJ2-5, with 7 bases matching TRBD2. The V gene end was trimmed by 7 bases and the J gene end by 5 bases; junction bases not matched to a gene: 7. Germline V gives CDR1 SNHLY, CDR2 FYNNEI. The CDR3 length is 13 residues. This CDR3 is CASNRGVGETQYF. The CDR3 bases are TGTGCCAGCAACCGGGGGGTCGGGGAGACCCAGTACTTC.

This clonotype was seen many times. The chain links TRBV7-6 to TRBJ2-7; D unresolved. There are 14 residues in the CDR3. V gave up 1 base and J gave up 6 bases, with 13 bases separating them. Germline V gene data show CDR1 as SGHVS and CDR2 as FNYEAQ. Here the CDR3 DNA reads TGTGCCAGCAGCTTAGGTTCTGGGGTTGGCGAGCAGTACTTC. It encodes CASSLGSGVGEQYF.

The rearrangement links TRBV28 to TRBJ2-5; TRBD2 is a possible D gene (6 bases). The CDR3 spans 15 residues. Trimming pared 6 bases from V and 2 bases from J, leaving 16 bases between. CDR1 is MDHEN and CDR2 is SYDVKM in the germline V gene. The CDR3, as DNA: TGTGCCAGCAGAGCGAGACTAGTAGGACAAGAGACCCAGTACTTC. Its translation is CASRARLVGQETQYF.

This clonotype has a count of ten or more. The chain employs TRBV29-1 and TRBJ2-1; 10 bases match TRBD1. The V and J ends lost 4 bases and 7 bases, in that order; junction bases with no gene match: 10. The CDR3 covers 15 residues. Germline values: CDR1 SQVTM, CDR2 ANQGSEA. The CDR3 sequence is CSVGPTRTGGNEQFF. The DNA for the CDR3 is TGCAGCGTTGGACCTACTAGGACAGGGGGTAATGAGCAGTTCTTC.

The rearrangement joins TRBV6-1 to TRBJ1-1, with no clear D. Between the trimmed V and J ends, which lost 8 bases and 0 bases, there was a span of 7 bases. CDR1 is MNHNS and CDR2 is SASEGT in the germline V gene. The CDR3 is 12 residues long. The CDR3 sequence: CASGRMNTEAFF. CDR3 nucleotides: TGTGCCAGCGGCAGAATGAACACTGAAGCTTTCTTT.

Notes on this clonotype: A much larger clone differs by one base, so this may be a read error. V usage is TRBV13 and J usage is TRBJ1-2; D possibly corresponds to TRBD1 (5 bases). V lost 5 bases and J lost 6, with 19 bases in between. Germline V gene data show CDR1 as PRHDT and CDR2 as FYEKMQ (reference sequence). The CDR3 is 15 residues long. DNA of the CDR3: TGTGCCAGCAGCCCCTACAGGTACCTGGATGATGGCTACACCTTC. It specifies CASSPYRYLDDGYTF.